This TCR beta chain stems from a study of blood T cell repertoires in COVID-19. Study-wide context: Sites across the United States, Italy and Spain contributed samples from acute and convalescent COVID-19. T cells, B-cell-depleted T cells, or PBMCs supplied cDNA or gDNA.

Trimming removed 5 bases at V and 4 bases at J, with 13 bases between. The germline V gene has CDR1 MNHEY and CDR2 SMNVEV (reference sequence). The CDR3 length is 14 residues. Sequencing used immunoSEQ multiplex PCR; TCRdb keeps in-frame clones, though not all of them. The sample yields around 160,000 clones, roughly 90% seen once. Sequenced sample: peripheral blood. This clonotype was obtained from a human donor in a cohort sampled during active COVID-19. This chain connects TRBV27 to TRBJ2-3; D may be TRBD1 (6 bases). In DNA form, the CDR3 reads TGTGCCAGCAGTATGACAGGTTGGGCAGATACGCAGTATTTT. This sequence encodes CASSMTGWADTQYF.